The 2 T cell receptor beta chains presented below share a single source sample, sequenced in a study of blood T cell repertoires in COVID-19. Here immunoSEQ multiplex PCR was the method, and the copy in TCRdb shows in-frame clones only, minus some. The table lists 40,000 to 45,000 clones, roughly nine tenths of them singletons. Sequencing used peripheral blood. All receptors derive from a human donor in a cohort sampled during active COVID-19.

This chain joins TRBV6-2 or TRBV6-3 and TRBJ1-5; D unresolved. CDR3 length: 14 amino acids. V lost 3 bases and J 7 bases, leaving 13 bases between the germline ends. Germline assignment: CDR1 MNHEY and CDR2 SVGEGT. The CDR3 bases are TGTGCCAGCAGTTATAGAGTTCTCGGGCAGCCCCAGCATTTT. Residues: CASSYRVLGQPQHF.

The chain couples TRBV5-1 to TRBJ1-1, with D possibly TRBD1 on 5 matching bases. CDR3 length: 13 residues. V was trimmed by 3 bases and J by 4 bases, leaving 10 bases between them. Germline lookup yields CDR1 SGHRS and CDR2 YFSETQ. This CDR3 is CASSWKGSTEAFF. The CDR3 coding sequence is TGCGCCAGCAGCTGGAAGGGGTCCACTGAAGCTTTCTTT.